Listed below are T cell receptor beta chains from one sample, sequenced in a study of immune cell composition in non-small cell lung cancer. Data came from immunoSEQ multiplex PCR; TCRdb stores just in-frame clones and leaves some out. The sample contains some 4,900 clones, 72% of which appear only once. Sequencing was performed on non-adjacent lung tissue. These receptors were taken from a human donor with non-small cell lung cancer. The CDR3 runs from the conserved cysteine through the conserved F or W. Fields, in order: clone size, V gene, J gene, D gene, CDR3 protein, CDR3 DNA. The D gene is left open where the match is weak. Not every row has a clone size; where given, it reads once, few, many or a size class.

clone_size: NA; v_call: TRBV12-5; j_call: TRBJ2-7; d_call: NA; cdr3_aa: CASGALYEQYF; cdr3_nt: TGTGCTAGTGGGGCCCTCTACGAGCAGTACTTC
clone_size: NA; v_call: TRBV7-9; j_call: TRBJ2-2; d_call: NA; cdr3_aa: CASSFQGMNTGELFF; cdr3_nt: TGTGCCAGCAGCTTCCAGGGGATGAACACCGGGGAGCTGTTTTTT
clone_size: NA; v_call: TRBV11-3; j_call: TRBJ2-3; d_call: NA; cdr3_aa: CASSLGVAGVSDTQYF; cdr3_nt: TGTGCCAGCAGCTTAGGAGTGGCAGGGGTATCAGATACGCAGTATTTT
clone_size: few; v_call: TRBV15; j_call: TRBJ2-4; d_call: NA; cdr3_aa: CATSSHEDIQYF; cdr3_nt: TGTGCCACCAGCAGCCATGAGGACATTCAGTACTTC
clone_size: NA; v_call: TRBV5-1; j_call: TRBJ1-1; d_call: TRBD1; cdr3_aa: CASSSGTGGENTEAFF; cdr3_nt: TGCGCCAGCAGCTCCGGGACAGGGGGCGAGAACACTGAAGCTTTCTTT
clone_size: NA; v_call: TRBV6-6; j_call: TRBJ2-2; d_call: TRBD2; cdr3_aa: CASRFSGRNTGELFF; cdr3_nt: TGTGCCAGCAGATTTAGCGGGAGGAACACCGGGGAGCTGTTTTTT
clone_size: NA; v_call: TRBV28; j_call: TRBJ2-1; d_call: TRBD2; cdr3_aa: CASKAGGSNNEQFF; cdr3_nt: TGTGCCAGCAAAGCGGGAGGGTCTAACAATGAGCAGTTCTTC
clone_size: NA; v_call: TRBV19; j_call: TRBJ1-5; d_call: NA; cdr3_aa: CASSIDQGLRQPQHF; cdr3_nt: TGTGCCAGTAGTATAGATCAGGGGCTGAGACAGCCCCAGCATTTT
clone_size: few; v_call: TRBV2; j_call: TRBJ2-7; d_call: TRBD1; cdr3_aa: CARHTEGTVYEQYF; cdr3_nt: TGTGCCAGACACACCGAAGGGACAGTCTACGAGCAGTACTTC
clone_size: NA; v_call: TRBV2; j_call: TRBJ2-2; d_call: NA; cdr3_aa: CASSPTGELFF; cdr3_nt: TGTGCCAGCAGTCCAACCGGGGAGCTGTTTTTT
clone_size: NA; v_call: TRBV7-8; j_call: TRBJ1-5; d_call: TRBD1; cdr3_aa: CASSYRDSDQPQHF; cdr3_nt: TGTGCCAGCAGCTACCGGGACAGTGATCAGCCCCAGCATTTT
clone_size: NA; v_call: TRBV19; j_call: TRBJ2-1; d_call: TRBD2; cdr3_aa: CASSLAGAGHEQFF; cdr3_nt: TGTGCCAGTTCACTAGCGGGCGCGGGTCATGAGCAGTTCTTC
clone_size: NA; v_call: TRBV6-6; j_call: TRBJ1-4; d_call: TRBD1; cdr3_aa: CASRAGQATNEKLFF; cdr3_nt: TGTGCCAGCAGAGCCGGACAGGCAACTAATGAAAAACTGTTTTTT
clone_size: NA; v_call: TRBV19; j_call: TRBJ1-6; d_call: NA; cdr3_aa: CASSMWGPLVPLHF; cdr3_nt: TGTGCCAGTAGTATGTGGGGCCCATTGGTGCCCCTCCACTTT
clone_size: NA; v_call: TRBV27; j_call: TRBJ2-3; d_call: NA; cdr3_aa: CASSSPLFDTQYF; cdr3_nt: TGTGCCAGCAGTTCCCCTTTGTTCGATACGCAGTATTTT
clone_size: few; v_call: TRBV5-1; j_call: TRBJ1-1; d_call: NA; cdr3_aa: CASSSQGEWNTEAFF; cdr3_nt: TGCGCCAGCAGCTCTCAGGGTGAATGGAACACTGAAGCTTTCTTT
clone_size: NA; v_call: TRBV9; j_call: TRBJ1-5; d_call: NA; cdr3_aa: CASSQGYNQPQHF; cdr3_nt: TGTGCCAGCTCTCAGGGATACAATCAGCCCCAGCATTTT
clone_size: NA; v_call: TRBV5-4; j_call: TRBJ2-1; d_call: NA; cdr3_aa: CASRAAANNEQFF; cdr3_nt: TGTGCCAGCAGGGCGGCAGCCAACAATGAGCAGTTCTTC
clone_size: NA; v_call: TRBV20-1; j_call: TRBJ1-2; d_call: NA; cdr3_aa: CSAPIGVSYTF; cdr3_nt: TGCAGTGCTCCCATCGGGGTTAGCTACACCTTC
clone_size: medium-sized; v_call: TRBV10-2; j_call: TRBJ1-2; d_call: TRBD1; cdr3_aa: CASRGTGTGPRVDGYTF; cdr3_nt: TGCGCCAGCAGAGGGACCGGGACAGGTCCTCGGGTCGATGGCTACACCTTC
clone_size: NA; v_call: TRBV9; j_call: TRBJ2-7; d_call: TRBD1; cdr3_aa: CASSLTTGSYDEQYF; cdr3_nt: TGTGCCAGCAGCCTTACGACAGGGTCTTATGACGAGCAGTACTTC
clone_size: NA; v_call: TRBV11-3; j_call: TRBJ1-2; d_call: NA; cdr3_aa: CASSHQGTAHGYTF; cdr3_nt: TGTGCCAGCAGCCATCAGGGGACGGCCCATGGCTACACCTTC
clone_size: NA; v_call: TRBV19; j_call: TRBJ2-7; d_call: NA; cdr3_aa: CASSIAQNSYEQYF; cdr3_nt: TGTGCCAGTAGTATCGCGCAAAACTCCTACGAGCAGTACTTC